These 12 T cell receptor beta chains share one sample of origin, sequenced in a study of T cell changes during pregnancy in multiple sclerosis (dated by TCRdb to the late 2010s). Library creation used the immunoSEQ multiplex PCR assay. The source is immuneACCESS, and TCRdb retained only in-frame sequences with V and J called. Part of the clones is not carried over; for the studies checked, unresolved V genes explain less than half of this, and the remainder is unexplained. In all, the sample holds 50,000 to 65,000 clones, and more than 75% of those were seen once. Of the sample, 2.5% to 3.5% is held by the ten largest clones. The sequencing here drew on CD8+ T cells from peripheral blood mononuclear cells, taken before pregnancy. The receptors originated from a female donor with multiple sclerosis, enrolled in a pregnancy study.

The chain carries TRBV27 and TRBJ1-2; 10 bases agree with TRBD1. The CDR3 loop spans 13 amino acids. J lost 8 bases, V lost 6 bases, and 6 bases had no gene match. Germline CDR1 and CDR2: MNHEY and SMNVEV (reference sequence). DNA for the CDR3: TGTGCCAGCAGCCGCGACAGGGGGCAAGGCTACACCTTC. Protein: CASSRDRGQGYTF.

The V gene is TRBV27, the J gene TRBJ1-2; TRBD1 matches at 7 bases. The CDR3 is 12 residues long. Losses at the gene ends were 6 bases for V and 7 bases for J; bases not matched to a gene: 5. Germline CDR1 reads MNHEY; CDR2 reads SMNVEV (reference sequence). The CDR3 protein is CASRRQGFGYTF. Written as DNA, the CDR3 is TGTGCCAGCAGAAGACAGGGATTTGGCTACACCTTC.

This chain connects TRBV29-1 to TRBJ2-3; unclear D gene. Germline CDR1 SQVTM, CDR2 ANQGSEA. V lost 4 bases and J 7 bases, leaving 9 bases between the germline ends. This CDR3 is built from 11 residues. The CDR3 nucleotides are TGCAGCGTTGGCGGTCCGAATACGCAGTATTTT. Translating gives CSVGGPNTQYF.

The chain is built from TRBV6-4 and TRBJ2-5; weak D call: TRBD2 (5 bases). V was clipped by 5 bases and J by 5 bases, with 12 bases between them. CDR3 length equals 13 residues. CDR1 MRHNA and CDR2 SNTAGT come from the germline V gene. CDR3 bases: TGTGCCAGCAGTAGAGCGGTCATGGAGACCCAGTACTTC. Translating gives CASSRAVMETQYF.

CDR3: CASSQGLNYEQYF. The CDR3 DNA follows: TGCGCCAGCAGCCAAGGGCTTAATTACGAGCAGTACTTC. The chain carries TRBV4-1 and TRBJ2-7, with no clear D. The CDR3 is 13 amino acids. Trimming cost V 1 base and J 4 bases, with 8 bases left between them. The germline CDR1 and CDR2 sequences are MGHRA and YSYEKL.

The DNA of the CDR3 is TGTGCCAGTAGTAGGGGCAGTAGCACAGATACGCAGTATTTT. Translated: CASSRGSSTDTQYF. The chain joins TRBV19 to TRBJ2-3; possibly TRBD1 for D (5 bases). CDR3 size: 14 residues. V was shortened by 4 bases and J by 0 bases, with 8 bases between the two germline ends. Germline V gene lookup returns CDR1 LNHDA and CDR2 SQIVND (reference sequence).

The J gene is TRBJ1-1, the V gene TRBV27; D call uncertain. The germline gives CDR1 MNHEY, CDR2 SMNVEV (reference sequence). This CDR3 has 14 amino acids. V gave up 8 bases and J gave up 1 base, with 14 bases separating them. For the CDR3, the DNA is TGTGCCAGCGGCCCCTTTGTTGCGAACACTGAAGCTTTCTTT. Its translation is CASGPFVANTEAFF.

This chain uses TRBV9 with TRBJ2-5; 9 bases line up with TRBD2. The length of the CDR3 is 16 residues. Trimming removed 3 bases from V and 0 bases from J; junction bases left unmatched: 6. CDR1 SGDLS and CDR2 YYNGEE come from the germline V gene. The chain's CDR3 is CASSDTGLAYQETQYF. The CDR3 coding sequence is TGTGCCAGCAGCGATACCGGACTAGCGTACCAAGAGACCCAGTACTTC.

This chain connects TRBV19 to TRBJ2-1, with TRBD1 matching over 12 bases. Trimming cost V 3 bases and J 8 bases; bases outside gene matches: 8. This CDR3 comprises 16 residues. Looked up from germline, CDR1 is LNHDA and CDR2 is SQIVND (reference sequence). The CDR3 protein is CASSIPGQGAFDEQFF. The CDR3, as DNA: TGTGCCAGTAGTATCCCGGGACAGGGGGCCTTTGATGAGCAGTTCTTC.

The gene calls are TRBV27 and TRBJ1-5; D not certain. The germline V and J ends were trimmed by 3 bases and 2 bases, with 8 bases remaining between them. Germline V gives CDR1 MNHEY, CDR2 SMNVEV (reference sequence). The CDR3 consists of 14 residues. The CDR3 DNA is TGTGCCAGCAGTTTTGGTCAGGGCAATCAGCCCCAGCATTTT. The encoded protein is CASSFGQGNQPQHF.

The V and J genes are TRBV7-8 and TRBJ2-1; a possible D gene is TRBD2 (5 bases). Germline loops: CDR1 SGHVS, CDR2 FQNEAQ. The CDR3 loop spans 15 amino acids. Trimming took 2 bases from V and 3 from J, leaving 11 bases between them. CDR3 nucleotides: TGTGCCAGCAGCTTACCCGGACTGGGCTACAATGAGCAGTTCTTC. It encodes CASSLPGLGYNEQFF.

The gene calls are TRBV7-3 and TRBJ1-3, with TRBD1 identical over 7 bases. CDR1 and CDR2 (germline): SGHTA, FQGTGA. The CDR3 totals 15 residues. J lost 0 bases, V lost 5 bases, and 4 bases had no gene match. The CDR3 loop reads CASSAQGGSGNTIYF. The CDR3 DNA is TGTGCCAGCAGCGCGCAGGGGGGCTCTGGAAACACCATATATTTT. Complete variable domain (other parts from reference TRBV7-3 and TRBJ1-3): GAGVSQTPSNKVTEKGKYVELRCDPISGHTALYWYRQSLGQGPEFLIYFQGTGAADDSGLPNDRFFAVRPEGSVSTLKIQRTERGDSAVYLCASSAQGGSGNTIYFGEGSWLTVV.